The 3 T cell receptor beta chains given below trace back to one sample, sequenced in a study of blood T cell repertoires in COVID-19. The data were produced by immunoSEQ multiplex PCR, yet TCRdb's version contains in-frame clones alone and is incomplete. Among roughly 200,000 clones listed, more than 70% were seen once. Sequencing used peripheral blood. These receptors all stem from a woman in her thirties or forties who had recovered from COVID-19.

V and J are TRBV7-9 and TRBJ2-7, with a possible D match to TRBD2 (6 bases). V lost 4 bases and J lost 0, with 13 bases in between. CDR3 length equals 15 residues. CDR1 and CDR2 (germline): SEHNR, FQNEAQ (reference sequence). This chain's CDR3 is CASSSPGRSSYEQYF. The CDR3 DNA follows: TGTGCCAGCAGCTCCCCCGGGAGAAGCTCCTACGAGCAGTACTTC.

V usage is TRBV18 and J usage is TRBJ1-1; TRBD1 matches 8 bases. CDR1 is KGHSH and CDR2 is LQKENI in the germline V gene. This CDR3 spans 16 amino acids. V gave up 4 bases and J gave up 0 bases; unmatched junction bases: 7. The CDR3 region is CASSRQGAGMNTEAFF. The DNA for the CDR3 is TGTGCCAGCTCACGGCAGGGGGCTGGAATGAACACTGAAGCTTTCTTT.

V gene TRBV2 combines with J gene TRBJ2-5, with D possibly TRBD2 on 5 matching bases. The CDR3 extends over 14 amino acids. The V and J ends lost 3 bases and 0 bases respectively, with 8 bases between them. Looked up from germline, CDR1 is SNHLY and CDR2 is FYNNEI. The CDR3 DNA is TGTGCCAGCAGTGAGACGGGGTACCAAGAGACCCAGTACTTC. It is translated as CASSETGYQETQYF.